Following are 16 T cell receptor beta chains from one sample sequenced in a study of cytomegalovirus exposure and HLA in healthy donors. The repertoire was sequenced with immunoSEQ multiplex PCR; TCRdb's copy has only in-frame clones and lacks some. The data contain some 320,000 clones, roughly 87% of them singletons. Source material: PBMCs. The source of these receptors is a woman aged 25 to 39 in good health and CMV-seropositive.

The chain's CDR3 is CSVDGASSYNEQFF. As DNA, the CDR3 is TGCAGCGTTGATGGTGCGAGCTCCTACAATGAGCAGTTCTTC. The V and J genes are TRBV29-1 and TRBJ2-1; D remains ambiguous. Germline assignment: CDR1 SQVTM and CDR2 ANQGSEA. V gave up 3 bases and J gave up 0 bases, with 9 bases separating them. This CDR3 contains 14 residues.

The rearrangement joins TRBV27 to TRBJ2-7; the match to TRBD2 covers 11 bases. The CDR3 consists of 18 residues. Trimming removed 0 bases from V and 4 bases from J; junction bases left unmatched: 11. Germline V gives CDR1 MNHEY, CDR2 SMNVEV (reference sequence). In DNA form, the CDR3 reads TGTGCCAGCAGTTTATCCCTCAGACTAGCGGGACGGGAATACGAGCAGTACTTC. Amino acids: CASSLSLRLAGREYEQYF.

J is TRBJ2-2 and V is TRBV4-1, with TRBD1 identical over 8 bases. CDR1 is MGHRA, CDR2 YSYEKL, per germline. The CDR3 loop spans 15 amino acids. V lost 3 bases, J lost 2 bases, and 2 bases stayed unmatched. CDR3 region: CASSQTGVNTGELFF. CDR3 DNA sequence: TGCGCCAGCAGCCAGACAGGGGTAAACACCGGGGAGCTGTTTTTT.

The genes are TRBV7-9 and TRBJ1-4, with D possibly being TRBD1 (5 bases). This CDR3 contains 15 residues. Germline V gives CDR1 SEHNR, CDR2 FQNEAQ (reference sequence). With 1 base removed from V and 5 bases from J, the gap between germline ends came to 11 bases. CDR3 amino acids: CASSLGGASNEKLFF. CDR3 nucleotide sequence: TGTGCCAGCAGCTTAGGAGGGGCATCGAATGAAAAACTGTTTTTT.

For the CDR3, the DNA is TGTGCCAGCAGTTTGCCGGGGGCGAGTAACTATGGCTACACCTTC. Residues: CASSLPGASNYGYTF. The rearrangement uses TRBV28 and TRBJ1-2, with a tentative D call TRBD1 (6 bases). Germline loops: CDR1 MDHEN, CDR2 SYDVKM. Trimming left V 3 bases short and J 1 base short, with 12 bases between. CDR3 size: 15 residues.

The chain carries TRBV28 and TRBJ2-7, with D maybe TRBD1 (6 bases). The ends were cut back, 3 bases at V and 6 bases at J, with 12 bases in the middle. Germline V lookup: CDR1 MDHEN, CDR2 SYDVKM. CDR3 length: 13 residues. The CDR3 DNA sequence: TGTGCCAGCAGTTTCTCAGGGGTGGGCGAGCAGTACTTC. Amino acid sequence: CASSFSGVGEQYF. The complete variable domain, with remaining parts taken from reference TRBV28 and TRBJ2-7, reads DVKVTQSSRYLVKRTGEKVFLECVQDMDHENMFWYRQDPGLGLRLIYFSYDVKMKEKGDIPEGYSVSREKKERFSLILESASTNQTSMYLCASSFSGVGEQYFGPGTRLTVT.

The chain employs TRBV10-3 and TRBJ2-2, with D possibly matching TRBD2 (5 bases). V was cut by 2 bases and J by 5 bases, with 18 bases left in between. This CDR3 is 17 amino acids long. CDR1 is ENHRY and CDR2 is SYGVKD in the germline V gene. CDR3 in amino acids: CAISERGLGSLTGELFF. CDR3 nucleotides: TGTGCCATCAGTGAGCGGGGTTTAGGGAGCCTAACCGGGGAGCTGTTTTTT.

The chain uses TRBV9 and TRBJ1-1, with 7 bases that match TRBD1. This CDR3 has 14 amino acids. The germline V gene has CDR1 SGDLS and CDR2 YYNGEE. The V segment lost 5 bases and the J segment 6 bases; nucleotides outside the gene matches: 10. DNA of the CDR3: TGTGCCAGCAGTGCTACAGGGGTGTACGCTGAAGCTTTCTTT. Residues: CASSATGVYAEAFF.

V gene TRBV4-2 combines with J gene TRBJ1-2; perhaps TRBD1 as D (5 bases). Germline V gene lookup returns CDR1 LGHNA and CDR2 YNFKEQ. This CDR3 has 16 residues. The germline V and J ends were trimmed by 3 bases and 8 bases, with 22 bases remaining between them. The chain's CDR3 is CASSQPGRPEGNGYTF. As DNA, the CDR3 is TGTGCCAGCAGCCAGCCAGGGAGGCCGGAGGGGAACGGCTACACCTTC.

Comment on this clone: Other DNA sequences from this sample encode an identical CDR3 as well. The chain's CDR3 is CASSEGAIYF. For the CDR3, the DNA is TGTGCCAGCAGTGAGGGGGCCATATATTTT. This chain connects TRBV2 to TRBJ1-3, with D tentatively TRBD1 (5 bases). Germline CDR1 and CDR2: SNHLY and FYNNEI. The CDR3 is 10 residues long. Trimming stripped 3 bases from V and 11 bases from J, with 5 bases between.

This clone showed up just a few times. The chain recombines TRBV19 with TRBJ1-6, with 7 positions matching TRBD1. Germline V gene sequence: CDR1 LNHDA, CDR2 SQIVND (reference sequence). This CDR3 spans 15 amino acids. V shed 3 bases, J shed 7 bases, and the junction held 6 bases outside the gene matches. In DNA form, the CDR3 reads TGTGCCAGTAGTATCGGACAGGACAGAAATTCACCCCTCCACTTT. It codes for CASSIGQDRNSPLHF. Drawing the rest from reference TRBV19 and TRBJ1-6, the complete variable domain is DGGITQSPKYLFRKEGQNVTLSCEQNLNHDAMYWYRQDPGQGLRLIYYSQIVNDFQKGDIAEGYSVSREKKESFPLTVTSAQKNPTAFYLCASSIGQDRNSPLHFGNGTRLTVT.

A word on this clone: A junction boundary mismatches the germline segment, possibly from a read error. The CDR3 protein is CASTETGRPKYGYTF. Written as DNA, the CDR3 is TGTGCCAGCACGGAAACGGGCAGACCTAAATATGGCTACACCTTC. The V gene is TRBV6-6, the J gene TRBJ1-2; D remains unclear. This CDR3 contains 15 residues. Per germline, CDR1 MNHNY and CDR2 SVGAGI (reference sequence).

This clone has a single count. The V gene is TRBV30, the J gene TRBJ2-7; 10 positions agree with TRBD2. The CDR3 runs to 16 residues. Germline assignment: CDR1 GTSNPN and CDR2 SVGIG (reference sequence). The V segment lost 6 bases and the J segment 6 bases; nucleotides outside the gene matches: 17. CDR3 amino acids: CACTPAGGLRGGEQYF. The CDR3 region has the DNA TGTGCCTGTACCCCAGCGGGGGGGCTCAGGGGTGGCGAGCAGTACTTC.

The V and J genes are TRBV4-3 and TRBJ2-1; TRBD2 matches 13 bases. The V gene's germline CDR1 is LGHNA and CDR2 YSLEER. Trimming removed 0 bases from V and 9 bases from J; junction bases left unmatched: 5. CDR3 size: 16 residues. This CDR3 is CASSQETSGGGGEQFF. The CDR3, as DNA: TGCGCCAGCAGCCAAGAAACTAGCGGGGGGGGAGGTGAGCAGTTCTTC.

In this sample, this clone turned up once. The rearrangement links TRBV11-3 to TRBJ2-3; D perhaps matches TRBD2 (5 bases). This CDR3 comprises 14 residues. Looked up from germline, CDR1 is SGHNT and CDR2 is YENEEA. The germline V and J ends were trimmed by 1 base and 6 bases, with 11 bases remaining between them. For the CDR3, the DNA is TGTGCCAGCAGCTTAGCGGGCAGAGGGGATACGCAGTATTTT. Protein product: CASSLAGRGDTQYF.

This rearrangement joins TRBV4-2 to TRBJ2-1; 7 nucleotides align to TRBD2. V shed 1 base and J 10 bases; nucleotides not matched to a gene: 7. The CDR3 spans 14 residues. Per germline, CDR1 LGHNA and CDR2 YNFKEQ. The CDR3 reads CASSQGGRGGEQFF. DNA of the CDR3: TGTGCCAGCAGCCAAGGAGGGAGGGGAGGAGAGCAGTTCTTC.